The present entry profiles one TCR beta chain with its context. This specimen comes from a study of PD-1 blockade in classical Hodgkin lymphoma. Germline-derived CDR1 and CDR2 are LNHNV and YYDKDF (reference sequence). V was pared by 4 bases and J by 4 bases, with 7 bases between. This CDR3 is 12 amino acids long. All the patients suffered relapse after autologous stem cell transplantation, and brentuximab vedotin exposure differed. CD4+ T cells were purified from thawed PBMCs by negative selection. Clones were sequenced by immunoSEQ multiplex PCR, and TCRdb holds only the in-frame ones, with some missing. The table lists about 29,000 clones, 85% of them singletons.

The chain has TRBV15 and TRBJ1-2; a possible D gene is TRBD1 (6 bases). The source was CD4+ T cells from blood, collected at baseline. This clonotype was obtained from a human donor with classical Hodgkin lymphoma. CDR3 sequence (DNA): TGTGCCACCAGCATAGGGGGCTATGGCTACACCTTC. The encoded protein is CATSIGGYGYTF.